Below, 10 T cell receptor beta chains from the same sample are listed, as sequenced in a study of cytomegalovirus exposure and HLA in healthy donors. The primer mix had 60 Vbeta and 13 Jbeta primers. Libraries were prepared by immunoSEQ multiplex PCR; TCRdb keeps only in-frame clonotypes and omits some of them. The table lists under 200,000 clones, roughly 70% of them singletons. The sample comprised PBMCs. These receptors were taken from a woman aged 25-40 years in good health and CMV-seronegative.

The CDR3, as DNA: TGTGCCATTCGGGACTTCAATGCCAAAAACATTCAGTACTTC. Protein sequence: CAIRDFNAKNIQYF. The chain is built from TRBV15 and TRBJ2-4; TRBD2 is a possible D gene (6 bases). The V end lost 10 bases, the J end lost 1 base, and 14 bases lay between the germline ends. From germline, CDR1 is LNHNV and CDR2 YYDKDF (reference sequence). This CDR3 comprises 14 residues.

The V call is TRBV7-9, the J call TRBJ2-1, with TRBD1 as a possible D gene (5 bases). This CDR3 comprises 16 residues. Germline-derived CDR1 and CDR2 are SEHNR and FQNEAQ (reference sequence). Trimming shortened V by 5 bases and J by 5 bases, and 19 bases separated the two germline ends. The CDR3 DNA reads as TGTGCCAGCAGCGGAAAAGGGGCCACTCTTGACAATGAGCAGTTCTTC. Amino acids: CASSGKGATLDNEQFF.

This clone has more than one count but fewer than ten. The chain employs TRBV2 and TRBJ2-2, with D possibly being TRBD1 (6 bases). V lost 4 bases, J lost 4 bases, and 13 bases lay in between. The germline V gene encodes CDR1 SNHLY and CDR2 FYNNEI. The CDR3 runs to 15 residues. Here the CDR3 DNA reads TGTGCCAGCAGTGGGACAGTCTCGGGCACCGGGGAGCTGTTTTTT. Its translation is CASSGTVSGTGELFF. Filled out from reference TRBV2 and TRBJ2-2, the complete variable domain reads EPEVTQTPSHQVTQMGQEVILRCVPISNHLYFYWYRQILGQKVEFLVSFYNNEISEKSEIFDDQFSVERPDGSNFTLKIRSTKLEDSAMYFCASSGTVSGTGELFFGEGSRLTVL.

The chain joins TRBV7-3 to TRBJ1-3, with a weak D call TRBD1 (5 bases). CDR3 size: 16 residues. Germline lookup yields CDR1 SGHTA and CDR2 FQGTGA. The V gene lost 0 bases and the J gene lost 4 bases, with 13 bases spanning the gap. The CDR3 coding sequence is TGTGCCAGCAGCTTAACTGGGCAGGGCGTAGGAAACACCATATATTTT. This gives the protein CASSLTGQGVGNTIYF.

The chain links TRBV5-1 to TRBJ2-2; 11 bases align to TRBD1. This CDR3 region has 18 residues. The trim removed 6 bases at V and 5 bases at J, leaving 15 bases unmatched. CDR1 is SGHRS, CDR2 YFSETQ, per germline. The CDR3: CASTLFGQGAVGTGELFF. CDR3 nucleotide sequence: TGCGCCAGCACTTTATTTGGACAGGGGGCTGTTGGGACCGGGGAGCTGTTTTTT.

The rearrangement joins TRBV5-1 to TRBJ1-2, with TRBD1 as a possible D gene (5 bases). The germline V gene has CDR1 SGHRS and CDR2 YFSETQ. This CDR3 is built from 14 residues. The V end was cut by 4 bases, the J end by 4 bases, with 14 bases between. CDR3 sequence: CASSRDRGTYGYTF. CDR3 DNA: TGCGCCAGCAGCCGGGACCGGGGGACCTATGGCTACACCTTC.

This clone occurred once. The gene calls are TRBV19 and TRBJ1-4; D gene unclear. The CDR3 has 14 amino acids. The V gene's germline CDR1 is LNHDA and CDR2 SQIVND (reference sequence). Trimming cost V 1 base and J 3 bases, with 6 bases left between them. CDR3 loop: CASSIGRSNEKLFF. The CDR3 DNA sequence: TGTGCCAGTAGTATAGGGCGGTCTAATGAAAAACTGTTTTTT.

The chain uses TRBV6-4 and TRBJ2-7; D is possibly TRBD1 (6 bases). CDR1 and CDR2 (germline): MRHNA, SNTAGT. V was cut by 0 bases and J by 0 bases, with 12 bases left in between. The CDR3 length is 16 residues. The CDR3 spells CASSDSGTQSSYEQYF. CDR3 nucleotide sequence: TGTGCCAGCAGTGACTCCGGGACACAAAGCTCCTACGAGCAGTACTTC.

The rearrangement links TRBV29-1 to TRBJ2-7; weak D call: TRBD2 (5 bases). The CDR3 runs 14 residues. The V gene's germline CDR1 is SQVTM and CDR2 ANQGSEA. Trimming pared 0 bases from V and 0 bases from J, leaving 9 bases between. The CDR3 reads CSVEEGGSSYEQYF. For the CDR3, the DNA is TGCAGCGTTGAAGAGGGTGGGAGCTCCTACGAGCAGTACTTC.

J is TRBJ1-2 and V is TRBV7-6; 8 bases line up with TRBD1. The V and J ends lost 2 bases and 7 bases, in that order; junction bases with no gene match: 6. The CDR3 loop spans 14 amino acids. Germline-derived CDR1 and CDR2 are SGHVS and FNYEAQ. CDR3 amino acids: CASSLSAGGGGYTF. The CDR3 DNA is TGTGCCAGCAGCTTATCAGCAGGGGGCGGTGGCTACACCTTC.